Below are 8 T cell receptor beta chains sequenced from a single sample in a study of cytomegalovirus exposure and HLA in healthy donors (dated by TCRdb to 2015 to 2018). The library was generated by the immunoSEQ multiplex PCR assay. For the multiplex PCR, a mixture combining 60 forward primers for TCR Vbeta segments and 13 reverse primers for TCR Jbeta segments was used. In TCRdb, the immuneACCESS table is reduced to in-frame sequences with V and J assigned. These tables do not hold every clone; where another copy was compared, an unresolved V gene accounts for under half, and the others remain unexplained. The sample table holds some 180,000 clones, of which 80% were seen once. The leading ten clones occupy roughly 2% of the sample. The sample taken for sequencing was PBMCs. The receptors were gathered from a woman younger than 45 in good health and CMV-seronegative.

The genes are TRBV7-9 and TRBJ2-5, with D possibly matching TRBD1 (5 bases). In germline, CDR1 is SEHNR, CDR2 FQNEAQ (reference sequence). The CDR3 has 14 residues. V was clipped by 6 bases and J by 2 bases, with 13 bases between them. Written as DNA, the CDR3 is TGTGCCAGCAGTTCGGACACCCTACAAGAGACCCAGTACTTC. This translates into CASSSDTLQETQYF. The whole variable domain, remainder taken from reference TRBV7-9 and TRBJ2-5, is DTGVSQNPRHKITKRGQNVTFRCDPISEHNRLYWYRQTLGQGPEFLTYFQNEAQLEKSRLLSDRFSAERPKGSFSTLEIQRTEQGDSAMYLCASSSDTLQETQYFGPGTRLLVL.

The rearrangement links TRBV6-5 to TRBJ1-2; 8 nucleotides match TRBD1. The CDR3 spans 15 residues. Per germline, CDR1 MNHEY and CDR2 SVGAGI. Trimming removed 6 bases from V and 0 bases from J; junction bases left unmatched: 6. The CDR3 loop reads CASRLDRGANYGYTF. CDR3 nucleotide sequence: TGTGCCAGCAGACTAGACAGGGGAGCTAACTATGGCTACACCTTC.

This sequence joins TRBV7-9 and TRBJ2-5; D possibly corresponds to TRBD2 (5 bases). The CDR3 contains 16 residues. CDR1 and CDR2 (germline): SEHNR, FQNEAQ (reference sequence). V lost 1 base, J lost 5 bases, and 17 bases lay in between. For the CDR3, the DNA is TGTGCCAGCAGCTTAGTCGGCCTGTCGGGGAAGGAGACCCAGTACTTC. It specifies CASSLVGLSGKETQYF.

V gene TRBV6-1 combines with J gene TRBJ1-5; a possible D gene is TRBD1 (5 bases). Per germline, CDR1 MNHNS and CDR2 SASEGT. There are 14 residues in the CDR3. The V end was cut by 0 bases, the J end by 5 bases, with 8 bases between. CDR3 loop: CASSEAQGYQPQHF. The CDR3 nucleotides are TGTGCCAGCAGTGAAGCCCAGGGCTATCAGCCCCAGCATTTT.

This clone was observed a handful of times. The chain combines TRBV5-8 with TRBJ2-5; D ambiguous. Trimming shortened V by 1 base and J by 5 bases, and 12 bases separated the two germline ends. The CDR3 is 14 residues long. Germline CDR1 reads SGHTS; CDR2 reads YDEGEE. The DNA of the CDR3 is TGTGCCAGCAGCTTGTCTCGGGTCCCGGAGACCCAGTACTTC. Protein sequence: CASSLSRVPETQYF.

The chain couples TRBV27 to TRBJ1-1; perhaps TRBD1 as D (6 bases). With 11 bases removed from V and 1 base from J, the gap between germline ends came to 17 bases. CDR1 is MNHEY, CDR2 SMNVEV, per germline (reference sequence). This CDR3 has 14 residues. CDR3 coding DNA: TGTGCCTCGGCAGGGGCGGAGGAGAACACTGAAGCTTTCTTT. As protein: CASAGAEENTEAFF.

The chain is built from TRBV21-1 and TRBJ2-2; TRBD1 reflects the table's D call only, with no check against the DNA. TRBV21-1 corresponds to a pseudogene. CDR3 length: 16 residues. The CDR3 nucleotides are TGTGCCAGCAGCAGGCCGGGGACAGGGAGCACCGGGGAGCTGTTTTTT. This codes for CASSRPGTGSTGELFF.

As DNA, the CDR3 is TGTGCCTGGGCCCGGACAATTATTAACTATGGCTACACCTTC. This encodes CAWARTIINYGYTF. The rearrangement uses TRBV30 and TRBJ1-2; maybe TRBD1 (5 bases). V was clipped by 5 bases and J by 1 base, with 14 bases between them. CDR3 length: 14 amino acids. Germline lookup yields CDR1 GTSNPN and CDR2 SVGIG (reference sequence).